These 26 T cell receptor beta chains share one sample of origin, sequenced in a study of chronic HIV infection and antiretroviral therapy (dated by TCRdb to 2014 to 2015). The library was obtained by 5' RACE. The sequencer was an Illumina MiSeq. The public reads were quality trimmed at Q25 with fastp and then assembled into clones with MiXCR by TCRdb, keeping productive beta chains. Each CDR3 protein appears once, grouped with its most common genes and DNA. The sample table shows fewer than 40,000 distinct CDR3 sequences, and roughly 8% are seen once. 2.9% of the sample is taken by the ten largest. The sequenced sample consisted of peripheral blood. These receptors came from an adult who had HIV and had not received antiretroviral therapy, or was an uninfected healthy control (not recorded which).

This clonotype was recorded at least ten times. In DNA, the CDR3 is TGTGCCAGCAGTTCCGAAACAGGATACTCCTACGAGCAGTACTTC. It encodes CASSSETGYSYEQYF. The chain carries TRBV28 and TRBJ2-7; weak D call: TRBD1 (5 bases). V was trimmed by 4 bases and J by 0 bases, leaving 13 bases between them. Germline values: CDR1 MDHEN, CDR2 SYDVKM. CDR3 length: 15 amino acids.

This clonotype was detected ten times or more. The V gene is TRBV15, the J gene TRBJ2-1, with unresolved D. Germline CDR1 reads LNHNV; CDR2 reads YYDKDF (reference sequence). Between the trimmed V and J ends, which lost 1 base and 2 bases, there was a span of 9 bases. The CDR3 runs to 15 residues. The DNA of the CDR3 is TGTGCCACCAGCAGAGCGGAAACCCCCTACAATGAGCAGTTCTTC. Its translation: CATSRAETPYNEQFF.

This clonotype appeared a few times. The chain employs TRBV27 and TRBJ1-5; 9 bases fit TRBD1. The CDR3 is 15 amino acids. The J segment lost 4 bases and the V segment lost 6 bases, leaving 7 bases of the junction unmatched. Germline V gene sequence: CDR1 MNHEY, CDR2 SMNVEV (reference sequence). CDR3 in DNA: TGTGCCAGCAGAAAAACAGGGGGCGCAAATCAGCCCCAGCATTTT. It specifies CASRKTGGANQPQHF.

This clonotype was counted only a few times. This sequence joins TRBV28 and TRBJ1-2, with TRBD1 as a possible D gene (6 bases). CDR3 length: 11 amino acids. Germline CDR1 is MDHEN and CDR2 is SYDVKM. Trimming removed 10 bases from V and 6 bases from J, with 12 bases in between. The CDR3 region is CATSTGDGYTF. CDR3 sequence (DNA): TGTGCCACCTCGACAGGAGATGGCTACACCTTC.

This clonotype was picked up a small number of times. This chain connects TRBV19 to TRBJ2-3; perhaps TRBD2 as D (5 bases). Trimming took 5 bases from V and 6 from J, leaving 21 bases between them. Germline V gene data show CDR1 as LNHDA and CDR2 as SQIVND (reference sequence). The CDR3 is 16 amino acids. The CDR3 DNA reads as TGTGCCAGTAGTCCCGGAGGTCGGTGGCAGGCCGATACGCAGTATTTT. This gives the protein CASSPGGRWQADTQYF.

This clonotype was observed a handful of times. The chain employs TRBV20-1 and TRBJ2-3; 10 bases line up with TRBD2. V shed 0 bases and J 3 bases; nucleotides not matched to a gene: 6. Germline loops: CDR1 DFQATT, CDR2 SNEGSKA (reference sequence). This CDR3 comprises 16 residues. The chain's CDR3 is CSARDHSSGRTDTQYF. The DNA of the CDR3 is TGCAGTGCTAGAGATCATAGTAGCGGGAGGACAGATACGCAGTATTTT.

The chain links TRBV7-2 to TRBJ2-1; 14 nucleotides align to TRBD2. There are 14 residues in the CDR3. With V trimmed by 3 bases and J by 15 bases, 7 bases remained unmatched. Germline V gene sequence: CDR1 SGHTA, CDR2 FQGNSA. The CDR3 nucleotides read TGTGCCAGCAGCTTGGGGACTAGCGGGAGCGACGGGTTCTTC. This sequence encodes CASSLGTSGSDGFF. The entire variable domain, with the rest obtained from reference TRBV7-2 and TRBJ2-1, is as follows: GAGVSQSPSNKVTEKGKDVELRCDPISGHTALYWYRQSLGQGLEFLIYFQGNSAPDKSGLPSDRFSAERTGGSVSTLTIQRTQQEDSAVYLCASSLGTSGSDGFFGPGTRLTVL.

Details on this clonotype: A much larger clone lies one base from this, so it may be a read error. The conserved phenylalanine or tryptophan is not found at the CDR3 terminus, so this likely reflects a read error. The chain uses TRBV29-1 and TRBJ1-3; 10 bases are a match to TRBD1. This CDR3 contains 17 residues. Per germline, CDR1 SQVTM and CDR2 ANQGSEA. V was clipped by 0 bases and J by 4 bases; unmatched bases: 9. The CDR3 sequence: CSVEDPGTGDGGNTIYS. In DNA form, the CDR3 reads TGCAGCGTTGAAGATCCCGGGACAGGGGATGGAGGAAACACCATATATTCT.

This chain links TRBV29-1 with TRBJ1-1; 8 nucleotides match TRBD1. The ends lost 1 base at V and 6 bases at J; junction bases unmatched: 4. The CDR3 runs 13 residues. Germline values: CDR1 SQVTM, CDR2 ANQGSEA. As DNA, the CDR3 is TGCAGCGTTGAAGGGACAGGGTTCGCTGAAGCTTTCTTT. Residues: CSVEGTGFAEAFF. Drawing the rest from reference TRBV29-1 and TRBJ1-1, the complete variable domain is SAVISQKPSRDICQRGTSLTIQCQVDSQVTMMFWYRQQPGQSLTLIATANQGSEATYESGFVIDKFPISRPNLTFSTLTVSNMSPEDSSIYLCSVEGTGFAEAFFGQGTRLTVV.

This clonotype was seen a handful of times. V and J are TRBV4-1 and TRBJ2-2; no firm D call. This CDR3 spans 15 amino acids. The V and J ends lost 0 bases and 8 bases respectively, with 13 bases between them. Germline CDR1 reads MGHRA; CDR2 reads YSYEKL. The CDR3 region is CASSQDSQLDGELFF. CDR3 sequence (DNA): TGCGCCAGCAGCCAAGATTCCCAACTTGATGGGGAGCTGTTTTTT.

This clonotype has just a few counts. The chain uses TRBV7-2 and TRBJ2-5; D perhaps matches TRBD2 (6 bases). V was cut by 5 bases and J by 5 bases, with 12 bases left in between. Germline V lookup: CDR1 SGHTA, CDR2 FQGNSA. This CDR3 has 13 residues. The CDR3 protein is CASSPTRGETQYF. The CDR3 nucleotides are TGTGCCAGCAGCCCGACTAGGGGCGAGACCCAGTACTTC.

The rearrangement joins TRBV29-1 to TRBJ1-4, with D possibly TRBD1 on 5 matching bases. Per germline, CDR1 SQVTM and CDR2 ANQGSEA. The CDR3 length is 13 residues. V lost 4 bases and J 5 bases, leaving 11 bases between the germline ends. Here the CDR3 DNA reads TGCAGCGTTGCGAGGGGCGTGAATGAAAAACTGTTTTTT. It is translated as CSVARGVNEKLFF.

This clonotype was seen a handful of times. CDR3 sequence (DNA): TGTGCCATCAGCCTATCAAGCTCCTACGAGCAGTACTTC. Translation: CAISLSSSYEQYF. The chain uses TRBV10-3 and TRBJ2-7; unclear D gene. Trimming pared 6 bases from V and 0 bases from J, leaving 9 bases between. This CDR3 contains 13 residues. The germline gives CDR1 ENHRY, CDR2 SYGVKD.

The V call is TRBV29-1, the J call TRBJ1-1; D is possibly TRBD1 (5 bases). CDR1 and CDR2 (germline): SQVTM, ANQGSEA. Trimming cost V 6 bases and J 2 bases, with 13 bases left between them. This CDR3 has 13 residues. The chain's CDR3 is CSVAQGGNTEAFF. Here the CDR3 DNA reads TGCAGCGTCGCCCAGGGAGGTAACACTGAAGCTTTCTTT.

In this sample, this clonotype turned up many times. The V call is TRBV7-3, the J call TRBJ1-1; no definite D call. Trimming removed 2 bases from V and 3 bases from J, with 7 bases in between. Germline values: CDR1 SGHTA, CDR2 FQGTGA. This CDR3 is built from 13 residues. The CDR3 spells CASSLSGYTEAFF. The CDR3 DNA sequence: TGTGCCAGCAGCTTATCGGGATACACTGAAGCTTTCTTT.

This clonotype was picked up many times. The V gene is TRBV20-1, the J gene TRBJ2-6; tentatively, D is TRBD1 (6 bases). The V and J ends lost 1 base and 0 bases respectively, with 10 bases between them. The CDR3 extends over 16 amino acids. The germline V gene has CDR1 DFQATT and CDR2 SNEGSKA (reference sequence). The CDR3 reads CSARGTVASGANVLTF. CDR3 DNA: TGCAGTGCTAGAGGGACAGTAGCCTCTGGGGCCAACGTCCTGACTTTC.

This clonotype appeared many times. This chain uses TRBV5-4 with TRBJ2-7; no reliable D call. The CDR3 is 14 residues long. Germline CDR1 SGHNT, CDR2 YYREEE (reference sequence). V lost 3 bases and J 0 bases, leaving 10 bases between the germline ends. CDR3 protein: CASSSTRNSYEQYF. For the CDR3, the DNA is TGTGCCAGCAGCTCGACACGGAACTCCTACGAGCAGTACTTC.

This clonotype showed up just a few times. The chain carries TRBV28 and TRBJ1-5; D is undetermined. Trimming removed 4 bases at V and 6 bases at J, with 13 bases between. The CDR3 runs to 14 residues. CDR1 and CDR2 (germline): MDHEN, SYDVKM. This CDR3 is CASSSLRFTQPQHF. DNA of the CDR3: TGTGCCAGCAGTTCCCTCAGGTTCACTCAGCCCCAGCATTTT.

The count of this clonotype is one. A clone one base away is much larger, so this may be a read error. This chain connects TRBV27 to TRBJ2-1, with 8 nucleotides matching TRBD1. V lost 2 bases and J lost 9; bases outside the gene matches: 21. The CDR3 runs 19 residues. CDR1 MNHEY and CDR2 SMNVEV come from the germline V gene (reference sequence). The CDR3 DNA follows: TGTGCCAGCAGTTTAAAATTCACCAACAGGGGGTGGGGAGGAGGTGAGCAGTTCTTC. Amino acid sequence: CASSLKFTNRGWGGGEQFF.

This clonotype came up many times. This chain connects TRBV7-2 to TRBJ2-3; a possible D gene is TRBD1 (5 bases). CDR3 length: 17 amino acids. Germline V gene lookup returns CDR1 SGHTA and CDR2 FQGNSA. V was trimmed by 2 bases and J by 1 base, leaving 16 bases between them. The CDR3 DNA sequence: TGTGCCAGCAGCTTACCTACTCTAGGGGCAGGCACAGATACGCAGTATTTT. Protein: CASSLPTLGAGTDTQYF.

Only a few counts were recorded for this clonotype. The chain links TRBV15 to TRBJ2-2; D unclear. Trimming pared 1 base from V and 6 bases from J, leaving 9 bases between. Germline lookup yields CDR1 LNHNV and CDR2 YYDKDF (reference sequence). The CDR3 contains 14 residues. CDR3 region: CATSRGFDPGELFF. CDR3 in DNA: TGTGCCACCAGCAGAGGGTTCGATCCCGGGGAGCTGTTTTTT.

This chain links TRBV20-1 with TRBJ2-7, with 9 bases matching TRBD2. The germline V gene has CDR1 DFQATT and CDR2 SNEGSKA (reference sequence). Unmatched junction bases numbered 14, after V lost 8 bases and J lost 0 bases. This CDR3 spans 16 amino acids. The CDR3 is CSSTRGLAGTSYEQYF. CDR3 nucleotides: TGCAGTTCTACCCGCGGTCTAGCGGGAACCTCCTACGAGCAGTACTTC.

This clonotype was found many times. This rearrangement joins TRBV28 to TRBJ2-7; D not certain. The germline CDR1 and CDR2 sequences are MDHEN and SYDVKM. The CDR3 spans 13 residues. The V end lost 2 bases, the J end lost 3 bases, and 8 bases lay between the germline ends. Here the CDR3 DNA reads TGTGCCAGCAGTTTAGGGGTTGTCTACGAGCAGTACTTC. It encodes CASSLGVVYEQYF.

The table lists this clonotype with a few counts. This chain uses TRBV28 with TRBJ2-7, with D possibly matching TRBD1 (6 bases). The V end was cut by 6 bases, the J end by 7 bases, with 13 bases between. The germline CDR1 and CDR2 sequences are MDHEN and SYDVKM. The CDR3 loop spans 12 amino acids. The CDR3 spells CASSRRRGEQYF. DNA for the CDR3: TGTGCCAGCAGCCGGCGCAGGGGTGAGCAGTACTTC.

The count of this clonotype is one. A much larger clone lies a single base off, so this may be a read error. The chain joins TRBV21-1 to TRBJ1-1; the DNA was not compared with TRBD1, the D call given in the table. TRBV21-1 counts as a pseudogene. The CDR3 extends over 14 amino acids. CDR3 amino acids: CASSRIQDSPETFF. In DNA form, the CDR3 reads TGTGCCAGCAGCCGAATCCAGGACAGCCCTGAAACTTTCTTT.

There are a few counts of this clonotype. The genes are TRBV6-2 or TRBV6-3 and TRBJ1-1; 8 nucleotides align to TRBD1. Germline CDR1 reads MNHEY; CDR2 reads SVGEGT. V shed 8 bases, J shed 5 bases, and the junction held 13 bases outside the gene matches. This CDR3 has 15 amino acids. CDR3 sequence reads: CASSRLGRGQTEAFF. The CDR3 nucleotides are TGTGCCAGCTCCCGTTTGGGCAGGGGGCAGACTGAAGCTTTCTTT.